These T cell receptor beta chains were read from a single sample in a study of blood T cells in healthy people across ages. TCRdb ran MiXCR on the 5' RACE reads and lists one entry per CDR3 protein. The profile shows 790,000 or so distinct CDR3 sequences, around 45% of them singletons. Sample: blood. The receptors stem from a man older than 75 in good health. Both conserved end residues are part of each CDR3. Fields, in order: clone size, D gene, J gene, V gene, CDR3 protein, CDR3 DNA. D genes are given only for firm matches. Clone sizes are given selectively: once, few, many, or a class where the clone is expanded.

clone size: many
D gene: NA
J gene: TRBJ2-7
V gene: TRBV4-2
CDR3 protein: CASSQDLGSYEQYF
CDR3 DNA: TGCGCCAGCAGCCAAGATCTGGGGAGTTACGAGCAGTACTTC

clone size: few
D gene: NA
J gene: TRBJ2-3
V gene: TRBV6-4
CDR3 protein: CASSDGSGPGTDTQYF
CDR3 DNA: TGTGCCAGCAGTGACGGATCGGGTCCGGGCACAGATACGCAGTATTTT

clone size: NA
D gene: NA
J gene: TRBJ1-5
V gene: TRBV28
CDR3 protein: CASSPPGGGHQPQHF
CDR3 DNA: TGTGCCAGCAGTCCCCCGGGAGGGGGGCATCAGCCCCAGCATTTT

clone size: few
D gene: TRBD1
J gene: TRBJ2-6
V gene: TRBV14
CDR3 protein: CASSRRQGPSGANVLTF
CDR3 DNA: TGTGCCAGCAGCCGCCGACAGGGTCCATCTGGGGCCAACGTCCTGACTTTC

clone size: many
D gene: NA
J gene: TRBJ2-5
V gene: TRBV7-6
CDR3 protein: CASSLESLGGVETQYF
CDR3 DNA: TGTGCCAGCAGCTTAGAAAGTTTGGGGGGAGTGGAGACCCAGTACTTC

clone size: NA
D gene: TRBD1
J gene: TRBJ1-2
V gene: TRBV6-6
CDR3 protein: CASHRDRGQGGYTF
CDR3 DNA: TGTGCCAGCCACCGGGACAGGGGGCAGGGTGGCTACACCTTC

clone size: few
D gene: NA
J gene: TRBJ1-1
V gene: TRBV24-1
CDR3 protein: CATSDRTDDEAFF
CDR3 DNA: TGTGCCACCAGTGATCGGACGGACGATGAAGCTTTCTTT

clone size: NA
D gene: NA
J gene: TRBJ2-1
V gene: TRBV5-1
CDR3 protein: CASSSAASEIREQFF
CDR3 DNA: TGCGCCAGCAGCTCCGCGGCTAGCGAGATCAGGGAGCAGTTCTTC

clone size: few
D gene: TRBD2
J gene: TRBJ2-7
V gene: TRBV15
CDR3 protein: CATSKDRLAGAYEQYF
CDR3 DNA: TGTGCCACCAGCAAAGATCGTCTAGCGGGAGCGTACGAGCAGTACTTC

clone size: NA
D gene: NA
J gene: TRBJ1-5
V gene: TRBV2
CDR3 protein: CASEAGVLSNQPQHF
CDR3 DNA: TGTGCCAGCGAAGCAGGTGTTTTAAGCAATCAGCCCCAGCATTTT

clone size: NA
D gene: NA
J gene: TRBJ2-5
V gene: TRBV27
CDR3 protein: CASSLTGWGETQYF
CDR3 DNA: TGTGCCAGCAGCTTAACAGGGTGGGGGGAGACCCAGTACTTC

clone size: NA
D gene: TRBD2
J gene: TRBJ2-5
V gene: TRBV20-1
CDR3 protein: CSGVAGVGETQYF
CDR3 DNA: TGCAGCGGGGTAGCGGGAGTCGGGGAGACCCAGTACTTC

clone size: NA
D gene: NA
J gene: TRBJ2-1
V gene: TRBV9
CDR3 protein: CASSGVGHDNEQFF
CDR3 DNA: TGTGCCAGCAGCGGAGTCGGACACGACAATGAGCAGTTCTTC

clone size: NA
D gene: TRBD2
J gene: TRBJ2-1
V gene: TRBV4-3
CDR3 protein: CASSQELAGVGETQFF
CDR3 DNA: TGCGCCAGCAGCCAAGAGTTAGCGGGAGTGGGAGAGACCCAGTTCTTC

clone size: NA
D gene: TRBD1
J gene: TRBJ1-5
V gene: TRBV20-1
CDR3 protein: CSASTTGGLNQPQHF
CDR3 DNA: TGCAGTGCTTCGACGACAGGGGGTCTCAATCAGCCCCAGCATTTT

clone size: few
D gene: TRBD2
J gene: TRBJ2-1
V gene: TRBV20-1
CDR3 protein: CSALEAGGSSYNEQFF
CDR3 DNA: TGCAGTGCCCTGGAGGCGGGAGGGAGCTCCTACAATGAGCAGTTCTTC

clone size: NA
D gene: TRBD2
J gene: TRBJ2-1
V gene: TRBV18
CDR3 protein: CASSPPASGVYNEQFF
CDR3 DNA: TGTGCCAGCTCTCCCCCCGCTAGCGGGGTCTACAATGAGCAGTTCTTC

clone size: few
D gene: NA
J gene: TRBJ2-5
V gene: TRBV2
CDR3 protein: CASTESRKETQYF
CDR3 DNA: TGTGCCAGCACCGAAAGTAGGAAAGAGACCCAGTACTTC

clone size: few
D gene: NA
J gene: TRBJ2-5
V gene: TRBV12-3/TRBV12-4
CDR3 protein: CASGMNRDFKETQYF
CDR3 DNA: TGTGCCAGCGGAATGAACCGGGACTTCAAGGAGACCCAGTACTTC

clone size: NA
D gene: TRBD1
J gene: TRBJ2-7
V gene: TRBV11-2
CDR3 protein: CASRVTGAGEQYF
CDR3 DNA: TGTGCCAGCAGAGTCACAGGGGCCGGCGAGCAGTACTTC

clone size: many
D gene: NA
J gene: TRBJ1-1
V gene: TRBV7-3
CDR3 protein: CASVRGRDMNTEAFF
CDR3 DNA: TGTGCCAGCGTAAGGGGTCGGGATATGAACACTGAAGCTTTCTTT

clone size: NA
D gene: TRBD2
J gene: TRBJ2-1
V gene: TRBV4-2
CDR3 protein: CASSQVAGVGNEQFF
CDR3 DNA: TGTGCCAGCAGCCAAGTAGCGGGAGTGGGGAATGAGCAGTTCTTC

clone size: once
D gene: NA
J gene: TRBJ2-7
V gene: TRBV29-1
CDR3 protein: CSVFPAGEENEQYF
CDR3 DNA: TGCAGCGTTTTTCCCGCTGGAGAGGAGAACGAGCAGTACTTC

clone size: few
D gene: NA
J gene: TRBJ1-5
V gene: TRBV24-1
CDR3 protein: CATSIRGPISNQPQHF
CDR3 DNA: TGTGCCACCAGTATTAGGGGCCCGATTAGCAATCAGCCCCAGCATTTT

clone size: NA
D gene: NA
J gene: TRBJ2-6
V gene: TRBV4-1
CDR3 protein: CASSRRQNSGANALTF
CDR3 DNA: TGCGCCAGCAGCCGACGACAGAACTCTGGGGCCAACGCCCTGACTTTC

clone size: NA
D gene: TRBD2
J gene: TRBJ2-1
V gene: TRBV28
CDR3 protein: CASSSSKGLAGGYNEQFF
CDR3 DNA: TGTGCCAGCAGTTCATCTAAGGGACTAGCGGGAGGGTACAATGAGCAGTTCTTC

clone size: NA
D gene: NA
J gene: TRBJ1-1
V gene: TRBV9
CDR3 protein: CASTSGLTNTEAFF
CDR3 DNA: TGTGCCAGCACCTCTGGACTTACGAACACTGAAGCTTTCTTT

clone size: NA
D gene: NA
J gene: TRBJ2-4
V gene: TRBV7-9
CDR3 protein: CASSLASGTKNIQYF
CDR3 DNA: TGTGCCAGCAGCTTAGCGTCAGGAACCAAAAACATTCAGTACTTC

clone size: few
D gene: TRBD2
J gene: TRBJ2-1
V gene: TRBV10-3
CDR3 protein: CAISVAGEGNEQFF
CDR3 DNA: TGTGCCATCAGTGTCGCGGGAGAGGGTAATGAGCAGTTCTTC

clone size: NA
D gene: NA
J gene: TRBJ1-2
V gene: TRBV19
CDR3 protein: CASSRGALSYTF
CDR3 DNA: TGTGCCAGTAGTCGGGGAGCTCTATCCTACACCTTC

clone size: NA
D gene: TRBD2
J gene: TRBJ2-1
V gene: TRBV24-1
CDR3 protein: CATSPLAGAYNEQFF
CDR3 DNA: TGTGCCACCAGTCCCCTAGCGGGAGCCTACAATGAGCAGTTCTTC

clone size: once
D gene: TRBD2
J gene: TRBJ2-2
V gene: TRBV6-2/TRBV6-3
CDR3 protein: CASTARTSGTGELFF
CDR3 DNA: TGTGCCAGCACCGCACGGACTAGCGGAACCGGGGAGCTGTTTTTT

clone size: NA
D gene: NA
J gene: TRBJ1-5
V gene: TRBV6-6
CDR3 protein: CASSYSEGRNQPQHF
CDR3 DNA: TGTGCCAGCAGTTACTCGGAGGGTCGCAATCAGCCCCAGCATTTT

clone size: NA
D gene: TRBD1
J gene: TRBJ2-7
V gene: TRBV3-1
CDR3 protein: CASSQDGTGYREQYF
CDR3 DNA: TGTGCCAGCAGCCAAGATGGGACAGGGTACCGCGAGCAGTACTTC

clone size: few
D gene: NA
J gene: TRBJ2-7
V gene: TRBV28
CDR3 protein: CASSLVGQGKEQYF
CDR3 DNA: TGTGCCAGCAGTTTAGTGGGACAAGGCAAAGAGCAGTACTTC

clone size: NA
D gene: NA
J gene: TRBJ2-3
V gene: TRBV7-9
CDR3 protein: CASSLRSGLSTDTQYF
CDR3 DNA: TGTGCCAGCAGCTTACGGTCAGGGCTAAGCACAGATACGCAGTATTTT

clone size: NA
D gene: NA
J gene: TRBJ1-1
V gene: TRBV2
CDR3 protein: CATLINMNTEAFF
CDR3 DNA: TGTGCCACCTTGATCAATATGAACACTGAGGCTTTCTTT

clone size: NA
D gene: NA
J gene: TRBJ1-4
V gene: TRBV5-1
CDR3 protein: CASSLAHGANEKLFF
CDR3 DNA: TGCGCCAGCAGCTTGGCCCACGGTGCTAATGAAAAACTGTTTTTT

clone size: NA
D gene: NA
J gene: TRBJ2-3
V gene: TRBV28
CDR3 protein: CATEPQVVFTDTQYF
CDR3 DNA: TGTGCCACCGAACCGCAGGTGGTGTTCACAGATACGCAGTATTTT

clone size: few
D gene: NA
J gene: TRBJ2-1
V gene: TRBV20-1
CDR3 protein: CSASSGGVYEQFF
CDR3 DNA: TGCAGTGCTAGCTCCGGGGGAGTTTATGAGCAGTTCTTC

clone size: few
D gene: NA
J gene: TRBJ2-3
V gene: TRBV7-9
CDR3 protein: CASNLALDTQYF
CDR3 DNA: TGTGCCAGCAACCTTGCCTTGGATACGCAGTATTTT

clone size: NA
D gene: NA
J gene: TRBJ2-1
V gene: TRBV3-1
CDR3 protein: CASSQDWTPPREQFF
CDR3 DNA: TGTGCCAGCAGCCAAGACTGGACTCCCCCTAGAGAGCAGTTCTTC

clone size: NA
D gene: NA
J gene: TRBJ1-2
V gene: TRBV3-1
CDR3 protein: CASSQDRSPYGYTF
CDR3 DNA: TGTGCCAGCAGCCAAGACAGATCTCCCTATGGCTACACCTTC

clone size: once
D gene: NA
J gene: TRBJ1-2
V gene: TRBV3-1
CDR3 protein: CASSPAGSGVYGYTF
CDR3 DNA: TGTGCCAGCAGCCCCGCCGGGTCAGGGGTTTATGGCTACACCTTC

clone size: NA
D gene: TRBD1
J gene: TRBJ1-5
V gene: TRBV20-1
CDR3 protein: CSAGRLGQGVVQPQHF
CDR3 DNA: TGCAGTGCTGGGCGTTTAGGACAGGGAGTCGTTCAGCCCCAGCATTTT

clone size: NA
D gene: NA
J gene: TRBJ2-7
V gene: TRBV27
CDR3 protein: CASSRYQGNYEQYF
CDR3 DNA: TGTGCCAGCAGTAGATACCAGGGGAACTACGAGCAGTACTTC

clone size: few
D gene: TRBD1
J gene: TRBJ1-1
V gene: TRBV7-9
CDR3 protein: CASSPRQGANTEAFF
CDR3 DNA: TGTGCCAGCAGCCCTCGACAGGGGGCGAACACTGAAGCTTTCTTT

clone size: once
D gene: NA
J gene: TRBJ2-2
V gene: TRBV29-1
CDR3 protein: CSVEEAGELFF
CDR3 DNA: TGCAGCGTTGAAGAGGCCGGGGAGCTGTTTTTT

clone size: NA
D gene: NA
J gene: TRBJ2-1
V gene: TRBV18
CDR3 protein: CASSSGGRDNEQFF
CDR3 DNA: TGTGCCAGCTCATCTGGCGGCAGGGACAATGAGCAGTTCTTC

clone size: NA
D gene: NA
J gene: TRBJ2-7
V gene: TRBV7-3
CDR3 protein: CASSLSQGPLYEQYF
CDR3 DNA: TGTGCCAGCAGCTTATCTCAGGGTCCCCTCTACGAGCAGTACTTC

clone size: once
D gene: TRBD2
J gene: TRBJ2-2
V gene: TRBV11-2
CDR3 protein: CASSFNRDYATGELFF
CDR3 DNA: TGTGCCAGCAGCTTCAACCGGGACTACGCAACCGGGGAGCTGTTTTTT

clone size: NA
D gene: NA
J gene: TRBJ2-7
V gene: TRBV5-1
CDR3 protein: CASSLGFGSEYSYNEQYF
CDR3 DNA: TGCGCCAGCAGCCTGGGATTTGGTAGCGAGTACTCCTACAATGAGCAGTACTTC

clone size: NA
D gene: TRBD2
J gene: TRBJ2-3
V gene: TRBV29-1
CDR3 protein: CSVGTSGSRDTQYF
CDR3 DNA: TGCAGCGTAGGGACTAGCGGGAGTAGAGATACGCAGTATTTT